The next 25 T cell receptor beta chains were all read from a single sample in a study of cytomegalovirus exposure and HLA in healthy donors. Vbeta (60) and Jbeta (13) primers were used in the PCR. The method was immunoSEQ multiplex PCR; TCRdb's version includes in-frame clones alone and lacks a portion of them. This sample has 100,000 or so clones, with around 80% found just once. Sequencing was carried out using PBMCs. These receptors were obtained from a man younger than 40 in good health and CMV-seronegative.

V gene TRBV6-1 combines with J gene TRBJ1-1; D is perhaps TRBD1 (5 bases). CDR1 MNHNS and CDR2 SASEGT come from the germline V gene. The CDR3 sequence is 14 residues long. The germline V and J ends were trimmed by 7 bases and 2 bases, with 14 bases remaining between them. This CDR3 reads CASIPTDRNTEAFF. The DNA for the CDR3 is TGTGCCAGCATTCCTACAGACAGAAACACTGAAGCTTTCTTT.

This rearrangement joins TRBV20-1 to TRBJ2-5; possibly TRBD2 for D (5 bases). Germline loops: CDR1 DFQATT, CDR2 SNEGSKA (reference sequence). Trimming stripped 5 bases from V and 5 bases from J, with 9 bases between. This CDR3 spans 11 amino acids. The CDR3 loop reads CSALALETQYF. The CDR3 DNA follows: TGCAGTGCTCTAGCTCTCGAGACCCAGTACTTC.

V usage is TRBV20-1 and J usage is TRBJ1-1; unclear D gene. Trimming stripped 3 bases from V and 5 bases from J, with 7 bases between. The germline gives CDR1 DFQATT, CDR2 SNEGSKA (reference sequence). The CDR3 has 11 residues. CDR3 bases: TGCAGTGCTAGCGGGGAAACTGAAGCTTTCTTT. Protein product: CSASGETEAFF.

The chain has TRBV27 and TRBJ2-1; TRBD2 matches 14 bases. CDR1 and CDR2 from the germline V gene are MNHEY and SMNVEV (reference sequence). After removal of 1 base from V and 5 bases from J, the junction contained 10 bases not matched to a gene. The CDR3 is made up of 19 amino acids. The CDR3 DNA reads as TGTGCCAGCAGTTTATTCGGGACTAGCGGGGGCCTACTTGACAATGAGCAGTTCTTC. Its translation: CASSLFGTSGGLLDNEQFF.

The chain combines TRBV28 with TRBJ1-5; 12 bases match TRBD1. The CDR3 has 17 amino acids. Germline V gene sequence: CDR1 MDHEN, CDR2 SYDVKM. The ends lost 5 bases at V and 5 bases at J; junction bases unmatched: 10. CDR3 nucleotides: TGTGCCAGCAGTCCGGTACGGGACAGGGGGCGAGATCAGCCCCAGCATTTT. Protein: CASSPVRDRGRDQPQHF.

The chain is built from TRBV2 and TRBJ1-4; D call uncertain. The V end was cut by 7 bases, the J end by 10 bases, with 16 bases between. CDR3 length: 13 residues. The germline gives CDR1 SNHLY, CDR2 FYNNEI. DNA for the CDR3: TGTGCCAGCAAGGCATCCGGGTTGGGAAAACTGTTTTTT. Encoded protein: CASKASGLGKLFF. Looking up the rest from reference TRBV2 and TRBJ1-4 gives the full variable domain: EPEVTQTPSHQVTQMGQEVILRCVPISNHLYFYWYRQILGQKVEFLVSFYNNEISEKSEIFDDQFSVERPDGSNFTLKIRSTKLEDSAMYFCASKASGLGKLFFGSGTQLSVL.

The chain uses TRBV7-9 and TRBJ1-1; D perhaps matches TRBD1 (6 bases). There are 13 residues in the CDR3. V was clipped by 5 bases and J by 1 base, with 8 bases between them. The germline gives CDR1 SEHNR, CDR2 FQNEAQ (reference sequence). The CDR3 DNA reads TGTGCCAGCAGCCTGGGACAGAACACTGAAGCTTTCTTT. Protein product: CASSLGQNTEAFF.

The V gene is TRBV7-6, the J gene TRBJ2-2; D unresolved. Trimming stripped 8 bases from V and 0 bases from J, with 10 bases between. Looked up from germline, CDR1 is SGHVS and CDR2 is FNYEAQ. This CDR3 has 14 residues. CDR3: CASSGGTNTGELFF. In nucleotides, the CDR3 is TGTGCCAGCTCCGGCGGAACGAACACCGGGGAGCTGTTTTTT.

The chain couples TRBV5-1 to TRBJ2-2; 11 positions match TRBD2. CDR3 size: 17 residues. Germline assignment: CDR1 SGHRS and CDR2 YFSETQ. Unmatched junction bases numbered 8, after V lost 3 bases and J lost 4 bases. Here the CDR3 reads CASSSELAGVGTGELFF. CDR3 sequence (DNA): TGCGCCAGCAGCTCGGAACTAGCGGGAGTTGGCACCGGGGAGCTGTTTTTT.

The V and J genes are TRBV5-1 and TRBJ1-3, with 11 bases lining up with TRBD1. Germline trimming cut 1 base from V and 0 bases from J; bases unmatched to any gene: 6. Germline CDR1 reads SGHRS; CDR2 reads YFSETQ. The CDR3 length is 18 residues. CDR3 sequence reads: CASSLRGTGGRSGNTIYF. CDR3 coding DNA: TGCGCCAGCAGCTTGAGGGGGACAGGGGGACGCTCTGGAAACACCATATATTTT.

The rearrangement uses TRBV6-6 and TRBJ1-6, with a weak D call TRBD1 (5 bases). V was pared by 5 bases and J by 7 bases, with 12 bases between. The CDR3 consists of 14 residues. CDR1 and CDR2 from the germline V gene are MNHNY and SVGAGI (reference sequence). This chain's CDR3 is CASSSKGNNSPLHF. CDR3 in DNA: TGTGCCAGCAGTAGCAAGGGGAACAATTCACCCCTCCACTTT.

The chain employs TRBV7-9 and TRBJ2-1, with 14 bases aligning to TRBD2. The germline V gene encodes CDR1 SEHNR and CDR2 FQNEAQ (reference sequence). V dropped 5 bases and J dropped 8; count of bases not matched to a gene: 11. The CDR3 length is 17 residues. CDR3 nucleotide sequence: TGTGCCAGCAGCAAAAAGGGGACTAGCGGGAGAGGGGATGAGCAGTTCTTC. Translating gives CASSKKGTSGRGDEQFF.

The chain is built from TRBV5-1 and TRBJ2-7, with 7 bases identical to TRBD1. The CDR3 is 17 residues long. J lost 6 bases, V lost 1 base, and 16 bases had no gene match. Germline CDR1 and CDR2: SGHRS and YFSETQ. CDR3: CASSLTGHPGTETEQYF. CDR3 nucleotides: TGCGCCAGCAGCTTGACGGGCCACCCCGGGACAGAGACCGAGCAGTACTTC.

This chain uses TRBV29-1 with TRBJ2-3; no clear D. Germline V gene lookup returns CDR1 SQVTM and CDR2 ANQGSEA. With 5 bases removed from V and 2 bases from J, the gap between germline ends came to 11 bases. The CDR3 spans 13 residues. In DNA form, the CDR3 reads TGCAGCGTTTCCTACAGCTCCACAGATACGCAGTATTTT. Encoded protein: CSVSYSSTDTQYF.

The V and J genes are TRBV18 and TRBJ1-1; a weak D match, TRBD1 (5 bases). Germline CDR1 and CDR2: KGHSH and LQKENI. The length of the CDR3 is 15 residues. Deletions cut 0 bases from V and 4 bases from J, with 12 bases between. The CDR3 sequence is CASSPPQVGFTEAFF. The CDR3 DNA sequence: TGTGCCAGCTCACCACCACAGGTAGGGTTCACTGAAGCTTTCTTT.

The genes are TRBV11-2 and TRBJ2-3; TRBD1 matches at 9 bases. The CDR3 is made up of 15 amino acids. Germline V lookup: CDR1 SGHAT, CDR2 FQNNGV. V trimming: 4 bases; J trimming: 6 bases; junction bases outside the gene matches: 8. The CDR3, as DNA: TGTGCCAGCAGCTGGCTACAGGGGGCCATGGATACGCAGTATTTT. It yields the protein CASSWLQGAMDTQYF.

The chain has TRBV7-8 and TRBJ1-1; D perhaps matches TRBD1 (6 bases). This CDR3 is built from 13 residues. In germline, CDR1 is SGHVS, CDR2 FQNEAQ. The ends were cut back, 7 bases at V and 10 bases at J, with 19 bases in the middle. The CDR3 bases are TGTGCCAGCACCACCAAGATTACAGGGCCAGCTTTCTTT. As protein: CASTTKITGPAFF.

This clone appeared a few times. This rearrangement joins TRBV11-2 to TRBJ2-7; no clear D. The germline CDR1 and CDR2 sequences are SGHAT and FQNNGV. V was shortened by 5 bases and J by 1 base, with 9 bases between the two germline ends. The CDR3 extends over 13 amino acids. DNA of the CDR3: TGTGCCAGCAGCCGAGCCGGGTCCTACGAGCAGTACTTC. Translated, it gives CASSRAGSYEQYF.

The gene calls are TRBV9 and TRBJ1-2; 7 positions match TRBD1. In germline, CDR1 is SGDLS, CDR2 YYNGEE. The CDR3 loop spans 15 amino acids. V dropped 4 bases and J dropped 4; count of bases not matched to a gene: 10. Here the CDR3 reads CASSQTGASGYGYTF. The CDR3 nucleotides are TGTGCCAGCAGCCAAACAGGGGCGAGTGGCTATGGCTACACCTTC.

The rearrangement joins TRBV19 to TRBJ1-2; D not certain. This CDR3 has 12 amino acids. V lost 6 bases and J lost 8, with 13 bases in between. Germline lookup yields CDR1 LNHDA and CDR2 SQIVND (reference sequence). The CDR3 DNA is TGTGCCAGTAGCACCGAGGGAAGGGGCTACACCTTC. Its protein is CASSTEGRGYTF. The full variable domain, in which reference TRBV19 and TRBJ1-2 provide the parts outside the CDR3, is DGGITQSPKYLFRKEGQNVTLSCEQNLNHDAMYWYRQDPGQGLRLIYYSQIVNDFQKGDIAEGYSVSREKKESFPLTVTSAQKNPTAFYLCASSTEGRGYTFGSGTRLTVV.

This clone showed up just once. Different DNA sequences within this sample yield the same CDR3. CDR3 in amino acids: CASSLAGYGNTIYF. The CDR3 DNA follows: TGCGCCAGCAGCTTGGCAGGGTACGGAAACACCATATATTTT. V is TRBV5-1 and J is TRBJ1-3; possible D gene TRBD1, 5 bases. The CDR3 has 14 amino acids. Germline V gene data show CDR1 as SGHRS and CDR2 as YFSETQ. The ends were cut back, 0 bases at V and 4 bases at J, with 8 bases in the middle.

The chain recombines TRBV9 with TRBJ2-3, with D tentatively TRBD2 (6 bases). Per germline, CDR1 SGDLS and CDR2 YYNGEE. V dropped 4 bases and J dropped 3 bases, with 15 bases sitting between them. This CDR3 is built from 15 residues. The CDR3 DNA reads TGTGCCAGCAGCTTGGGAGGAGGATGGACAGATACGCAGTATTTT. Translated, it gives CASSLGGGWTDTQYF.

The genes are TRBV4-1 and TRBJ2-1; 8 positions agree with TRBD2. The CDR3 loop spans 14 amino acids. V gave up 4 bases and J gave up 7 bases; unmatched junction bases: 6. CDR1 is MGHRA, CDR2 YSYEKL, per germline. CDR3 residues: CASSRILAGNEQFF. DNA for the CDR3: TGCGCCAGCAGCCGAATCCTAGCGGGTAATGAGCAGTTCTTC.

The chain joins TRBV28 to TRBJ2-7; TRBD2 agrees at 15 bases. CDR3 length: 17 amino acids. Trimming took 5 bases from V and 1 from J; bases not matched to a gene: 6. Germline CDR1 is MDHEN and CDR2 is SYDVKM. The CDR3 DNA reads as TGTGCCAGCAGTACAGGGACTAGCGGGGGGAATTCCTACGAGCAGTACTTC. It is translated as CASSTGTSGGNSYEQYF.

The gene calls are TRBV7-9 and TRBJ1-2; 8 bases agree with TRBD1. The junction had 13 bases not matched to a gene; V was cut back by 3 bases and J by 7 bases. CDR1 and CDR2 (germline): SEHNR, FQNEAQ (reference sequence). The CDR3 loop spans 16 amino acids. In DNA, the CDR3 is TGTGCCAGCAGCTTGCACTTCGGACAGGGAAGTGGTGGCTACACCTTC. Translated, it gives CASSLHFGQGSGGYTF.